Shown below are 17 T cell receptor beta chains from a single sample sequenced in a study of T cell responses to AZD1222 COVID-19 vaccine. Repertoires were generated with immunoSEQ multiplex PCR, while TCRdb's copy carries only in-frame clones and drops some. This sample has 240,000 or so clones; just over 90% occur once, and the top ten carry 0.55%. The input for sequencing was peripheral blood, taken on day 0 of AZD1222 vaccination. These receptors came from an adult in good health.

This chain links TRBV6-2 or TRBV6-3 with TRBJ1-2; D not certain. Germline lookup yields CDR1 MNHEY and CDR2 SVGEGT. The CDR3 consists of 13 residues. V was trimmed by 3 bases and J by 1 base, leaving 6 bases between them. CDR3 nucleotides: TGTGCCAGCAGTTATTTGGGTAACTATGGCTACACCTTC. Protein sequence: CASSYLGNYGYTF.

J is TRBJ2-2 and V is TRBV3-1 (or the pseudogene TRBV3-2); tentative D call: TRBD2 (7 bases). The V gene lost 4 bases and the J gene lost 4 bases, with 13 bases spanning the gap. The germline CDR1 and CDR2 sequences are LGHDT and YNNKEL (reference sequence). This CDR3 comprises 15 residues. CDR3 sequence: CASSLGGARTGELFF. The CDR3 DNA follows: TGTGCCAGCAGCCTTGGGGGGGCGCGCACCGGGGAGCTGTTTTTT.

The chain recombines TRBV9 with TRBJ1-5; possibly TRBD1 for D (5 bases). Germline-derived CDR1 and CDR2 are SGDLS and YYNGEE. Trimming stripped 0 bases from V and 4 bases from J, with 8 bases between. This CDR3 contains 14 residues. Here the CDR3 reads CASSVGSGNQPQHF. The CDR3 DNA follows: TGTGCCAGCAGCGTAGGGTCAGGGAATCAGCCCCAGCATTTT.

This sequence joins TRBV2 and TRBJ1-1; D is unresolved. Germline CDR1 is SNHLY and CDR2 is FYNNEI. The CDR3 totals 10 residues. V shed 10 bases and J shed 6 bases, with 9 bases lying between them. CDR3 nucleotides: TGTGCCATTCGTATGGCTGAAGCTTTCTTT. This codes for CAIRMAEAFF.

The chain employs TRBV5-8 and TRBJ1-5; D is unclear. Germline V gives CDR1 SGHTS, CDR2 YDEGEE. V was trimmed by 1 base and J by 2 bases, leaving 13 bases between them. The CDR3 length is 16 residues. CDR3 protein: CASSLSWGSGNQPQHF. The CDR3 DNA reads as TGTGCCAGCAGCTTGTCTTGGGGTTCGGGCAATCAGCCCCAGCATTTT.

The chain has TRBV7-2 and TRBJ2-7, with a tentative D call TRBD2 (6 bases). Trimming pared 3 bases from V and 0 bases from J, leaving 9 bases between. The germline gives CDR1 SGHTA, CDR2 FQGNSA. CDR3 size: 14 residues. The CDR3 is CASSFAGSSYEQYF. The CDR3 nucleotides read TGTGCCAGCAGCTTCGCCGGGAGCTCCTACGAGCAGTACTTC.

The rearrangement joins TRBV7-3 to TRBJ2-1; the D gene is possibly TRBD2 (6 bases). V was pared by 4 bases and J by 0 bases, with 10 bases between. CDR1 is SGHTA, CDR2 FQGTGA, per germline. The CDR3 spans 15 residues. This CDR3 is CASSSLGGSYNEQFF. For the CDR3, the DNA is TGTGCCAGCAGCTCCCTGGGGGGCTCCTACAATGAGCAGTTCTTC. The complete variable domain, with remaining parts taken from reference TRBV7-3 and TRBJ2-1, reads GAGVSQTPSNKVTEKGKYVELRCDPISGHTALYWYRQSLGQGPEFLIYFQGTGAADDSGLPNDRFFAVRPEGSVSTLKIQRTERGDSAVYLCASSSLGGSYNEQFFGPGTRLTVL.

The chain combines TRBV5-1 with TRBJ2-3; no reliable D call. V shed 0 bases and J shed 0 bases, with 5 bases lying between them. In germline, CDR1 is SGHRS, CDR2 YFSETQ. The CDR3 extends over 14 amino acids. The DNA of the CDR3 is TGCGCCAGCAGCTTGGCCCAGAGCACAGATACGCAGTATTTT. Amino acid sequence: CASSLAQSTDTQYF.

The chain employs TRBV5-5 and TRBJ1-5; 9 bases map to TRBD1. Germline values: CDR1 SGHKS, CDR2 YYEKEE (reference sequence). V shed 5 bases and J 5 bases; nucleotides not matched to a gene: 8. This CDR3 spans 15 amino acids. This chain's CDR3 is CASRRGTGMDQPQHF. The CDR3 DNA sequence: TGTGCCAGCAGGCGCGGGACAGGGATGGATCAGCCCCAGCATTTT.

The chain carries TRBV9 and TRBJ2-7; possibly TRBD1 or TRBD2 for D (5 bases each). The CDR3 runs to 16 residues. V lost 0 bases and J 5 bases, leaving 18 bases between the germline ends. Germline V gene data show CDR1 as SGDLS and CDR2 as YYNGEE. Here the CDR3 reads CASSVARVGGPHEQYF. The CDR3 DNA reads TGTGCCAGCAGCGTAGCTCGGGTTGGGGGTCCCCACGAGCAGTACTTC.

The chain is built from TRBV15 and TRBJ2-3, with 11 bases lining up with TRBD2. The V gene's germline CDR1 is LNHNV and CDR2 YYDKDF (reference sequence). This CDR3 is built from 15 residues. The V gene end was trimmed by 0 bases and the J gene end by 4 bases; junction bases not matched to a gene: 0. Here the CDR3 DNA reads TGTGCCACCAGCAGAGATAGCGGGGGGGCAGATACGCAGTATTTT. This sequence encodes CATSRDSGGADTQYF.

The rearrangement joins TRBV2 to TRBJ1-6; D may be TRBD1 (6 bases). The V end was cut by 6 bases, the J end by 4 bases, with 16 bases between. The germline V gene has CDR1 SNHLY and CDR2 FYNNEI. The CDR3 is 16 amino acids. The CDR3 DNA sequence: TGTGCCAGCAGCCGAACGAGGGGGAATTATAATTCACCCCTCCACTTT. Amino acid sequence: CASSRTRGNYNSPLHF.

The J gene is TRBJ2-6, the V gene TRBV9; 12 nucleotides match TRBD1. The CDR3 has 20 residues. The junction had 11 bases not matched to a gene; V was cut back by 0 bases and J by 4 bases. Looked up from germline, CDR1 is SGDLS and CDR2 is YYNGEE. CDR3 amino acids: CASSVARPGQGAGGANVLTF. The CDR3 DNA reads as TGTGCCAGCAGCGTAGCCCGACCGGGACAGGGGGCTGGAGGGGCCAACGTCCTGACTTTC.

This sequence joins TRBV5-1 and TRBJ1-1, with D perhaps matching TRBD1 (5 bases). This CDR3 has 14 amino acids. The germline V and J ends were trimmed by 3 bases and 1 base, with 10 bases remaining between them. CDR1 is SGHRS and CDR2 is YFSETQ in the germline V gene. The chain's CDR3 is CASSSSGGNTEAFF. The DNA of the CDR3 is TGCGCCAGCAGCTCGAGTGGGGGGAACACTGAAGCTTTCTTT.

The CDR3 nucleotides read TGCGCCACCGCCGGGCCGCTAGGGGAGACCCAGTACTTC. Protein product: CATAGPLGETQYF. The chain has TRBV5-1 and TRBJ2-5; no firm D call. Germline CDR1 and CDR2: SGHRS and YFSETQ. Deletions cut 9 bases from V and 5 bases from J, with 17 bases between. This CDR3 has 13 amino acids. Full variable domain (remainder filled in from reference TRBV5-1 and TRBJ2-5): KAGVTQTPRYLIKTRGQQVTLSCSPISGHRSVSWYQQTPGQGLQFLFEYFSETQRNKGNFPGRFSGRQFSNSRSEMNVSTLELGDSALYLCATAGPLGETQYFGPGTRLLVL.

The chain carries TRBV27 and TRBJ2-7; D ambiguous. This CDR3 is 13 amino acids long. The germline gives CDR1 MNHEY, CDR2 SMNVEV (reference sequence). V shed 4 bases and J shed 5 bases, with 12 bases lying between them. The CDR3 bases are TGTGCCAGCAGTTCCTCATCCCCCCACGAGCAGTACTTC. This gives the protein CASSSSSPHEQYF.

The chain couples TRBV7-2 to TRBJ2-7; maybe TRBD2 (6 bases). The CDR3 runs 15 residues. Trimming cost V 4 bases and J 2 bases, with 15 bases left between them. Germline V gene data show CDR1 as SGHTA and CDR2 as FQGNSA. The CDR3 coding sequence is TGTGCCAGCAGCTCAGCGGGTCAGGGCCCCTACGAGCAGTACTTC. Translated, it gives CASSSAGQGPYEQYF.